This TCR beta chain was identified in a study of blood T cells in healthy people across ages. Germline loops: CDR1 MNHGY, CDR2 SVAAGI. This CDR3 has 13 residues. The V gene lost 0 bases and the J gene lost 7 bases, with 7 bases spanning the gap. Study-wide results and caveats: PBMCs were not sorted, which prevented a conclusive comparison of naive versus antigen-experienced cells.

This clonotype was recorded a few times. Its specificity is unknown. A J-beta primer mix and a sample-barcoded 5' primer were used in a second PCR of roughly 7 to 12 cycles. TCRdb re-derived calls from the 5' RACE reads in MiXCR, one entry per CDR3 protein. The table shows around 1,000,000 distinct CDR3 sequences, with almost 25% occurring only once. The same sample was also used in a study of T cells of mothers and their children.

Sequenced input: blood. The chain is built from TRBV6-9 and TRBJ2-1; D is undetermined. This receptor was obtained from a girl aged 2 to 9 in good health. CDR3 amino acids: CASSYSQRNEQFF. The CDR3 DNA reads TGTGCCAGCAGTTATTCGCAGAGGAATGAGCAGTTCTTC.